This TCR beta chain was recovered during a study of T cell repertoires in cytomegalovirus infection. Study overall: Used in the study were CMV epitopes, some recently identified and HLA-C-restricted, others well-studied and HLA-B-restricted.

Study-level findings and limits: Of the TCR beta families, the public ones yielded a cumulative frequency that identified carriers of CMV plus the relevant HLA.

This clonotype was seen only a few times. Its antigen is as yet unknown. Germline trimming cut 6 bases from V and 2 bases from J; bases unmatched to any gene: 13. The CDR3 extends over 17 amino acids. TCRdb re-called the reads through MiXCR, storing one row per CDR3 protein. This table holds about 830,000 distinct CDR3 sequences, roughly 33% found once. V is TRBV12-3 or TRBV12-4 and J is TRBJ1-1; 9 nucleotides align to TRBD1. This clonotype originated in a human donor in good health (CMV status not recorded). Some clones in this sample may be carry-over from other donors' samples. The starting material was cultured CD8+ T cells from PBMCs, obtained from culture after CMV antigen stimulation. DNA for the CDR3: TGTGCCAGCAGCACCACAGGGGGCCACCCCTCTAACACTGAAGCTTTCTTT. It translates to CASSTTGGHPSNTEAFF.